These T cell receptor beta chains were read from a single sample in a study of T cells in Graves' hyperthyroidism and ophthalmopathy. TCRdb itself ran the multiplex PCR reads through MiXCR, one entry per CDR3 protein. This sample carries around 97,000 distinct CDR3 sequences, around 50% of them seen once, and the ten largest clones take 26%. Sequencing was carried out using blood. All receptors come from a man aged 40-50 years with Graves' hyperthyroidism. Both conserved end residues are part of each CDR3. The D gene is left open where the match is weak. For some rows the clone size is stated as once, few or many, or as a class when expanded; others skip it.

CSASLSGSEESQYF,TGCAGTGCTAGTCTTAGCGGGAGTGAGGAGAGCCAGTACTTC,TRBJ2-5,TRBV20-1,many,TRBD2
CARGSVYFEAFF,TGTGCCAGAGGGAGTGTCTACTTTGAAGCTTTCTTT,TRBJ1-1,TRBV2,-,-
CSAAGLAGVSHNEQFF,TGCAGTGCCGCGGGACTAGCGGGAGTCTCCCACAATGAGCAGTTCTTC,TRBJ2-1,TRBV20-1,-,TRBD2
CSVFGTNYGYTF,TGCAGCGTTTTTGGGACTAACTATGGCTACACCTTC,TRBJ1-2,TRBV29-1,-,-
CSARGAGIYQPQHF,TGCAGTGCTAGAGGTGCCGGGATATATCAGCCCCAGCATTTT,TRBJ1-5,TRBV20-1,-,-
CASSLCFSSRQGEKVQYF,TGTGCCAGCAGTTTATGTTTCTCATCGCGGCAGGGGGAAAAGGTGCAGTACTTC,TRBJ2-7,TRBV2,-,TRBD1
CASSLALGTGMLKETQYF,TGCGCCAGCAGCTTGGCCCTTGGGACAGGGATGTTAAAAGAGACCCAGTACTTC,TRBJ2-5,TRBV5-1,many,TRBD1
CASSLRLGARQPQHF,TGTGCCAGCAGTTTGAGGCTGGGTGCTCGACAGCCCCAGCATTTT,TRBJ1-5,TRBV28,-,-
CARDRGSYEQYF,TGTGCTAGGGACAGGGGGTCCTACGAGCAGTACTTC,TRBJ2-7,TRBV2,-,TRBD1
CASSFGQGSYNSPLHF,TGTGCCAGTAGTTTCGGACAGGGCTCCTATAATTCACCCCTCCACTTT,TRBJ1-6,TRBV19,many,TRBD1
CSARSNLGLRTEAFF,TGCAGTGCTAGATCCAACCTAGGGTTGAGGACTGAAGCTTTCTTT,TRBJ1-1,TRBV20-1,-,-
CASSGQGAYSPLHF,TGTGCCAGCAGTGGACAGGGGGCATATTCACCCCTCCACTTT,TRBJ1-6,TRBV2,-,TRBD1
CSVGAAPWSGHYF,TGCAGCGTTGGGGCAGCCCCCTGGTCCGGGCACTACTTC,TRBJ2-7,TRBV29-1,-,-
CASKPPGGLADYNEQFF,TGTGCCAGCAAGCCCCCGGGGGGTCTAGCGGACTACAATGAGCAGTTCTTC,TRBJ2-1,TRBV7-9,many,TRBD2
CASSYGRNNEAFF,TGTGCCAGCAGTTACGGAAGAAACAATGAAGCTTTCTTT,TRBJ1-1,TRBV6-5,-,-
CASTRAGGSYNEQFF,TGCGCCAGCACCAGAGCGGGAGGGTCCTACAATGAGCAGTTCTTC,TRBJ2-1,TRBV5-1,-,TRBD2
CATSEAGSPYNEQFF,TGTGCCACCAGTGAGGCGGGGTCCCCGTACAATGAGCAGTTCTTC,TRBJ2-1,TRBV24-1,many,-
CASSLQGLGTEAFF,TGTGCCAGCAGCTTACAGGGGTTGGGCACTGAAGCTTTCTTT,TRBJ1-1,TRBV7-2,many,-
CATSGGGGNTIYF,TGTGCCACCAGTGGGGGAGGTGGAAACACCATATATTTT,TRBJ1-3,TRBV24-1,many,-
CASRRTGGFNEKLFF,TGTGCCAGCAGACGGACAGGGGGCTTTAATGAAAAACTGTTTTTT,TRBJ1-4,TRBV12-3/TRBV12-4,many,TRBD1
CASSSQWMGTEAFF,TGTGCCAGCAGTTCACAATGGATGGGCACTGAAGCTTTCTTT,TRBJ1-1,TRBV12-3/TRBV12-4,many,-
CASSDMGISGNTIYF,TGTGCCAGCAGTGATATGGGGATTTCCGGAAACACCATATATTTT,TRBJ1-3,TRBV2,many,-
CASSSEPDRIRTGELFF,TGTGCCAGCAGCTCCGAACCCGACAGGATTCGAACCGGGGAGCTGTTTTTT,TRBJ2-2,TRBV7-1,-,-
CASSQDPPVPSYNSPLHF,TGCGCCAGCAGCCAAGACCCGCCCGTGCCCTCCTATAATTCACCCCTCCACTTT,TRBJ1-6,TRBV4-1,-,-
CASSKAKVGKNIQYF,TGTGCCAGCAGCAAGGCGAAAGTGGGCAAAAACATTCAGTACTTC,TRBJ2-4,TRBV14,many,-
CASTRDREQFF,TGTGCCAGCACCCGGGACAGGGAGCAGTTCTTC,TRBJ2-1,TRBV2,once,TRBD1
CASSLVFYEQYF,TGTGCCAGCAGCTTAGTGTTCTACGAGCAGTACTTC,TRBJ2-7,TRBV11-2,many,-
CASSESTPLTYEQYF,TGTGCCAGCAGTGAGTCGACTCCATTGACCTACGAGCAGTACTTC,TRBJ2-7,TRBV2,-,-
CASRAGQNQPQHF,TGTGCCAGCAGAGCAGGACAGAATCAGCCCCAGCATTTT,TRBJ1-5,TRBV12-3/TRBV12-4,many,-
CASSPPSGTGSYNEQFF,TGCGCCAGCAGCCCCCCCTCCGGGACAGGGTCCTACAATGAGCAGTTCTTC,TRBJ2-1,TRBV4-1,-,TRBD1
CASSLEAGDDTGELFF,TGTGCCAGCAGCTTGGAAGCGGGAGATGACACCGGGGAGCTGTTTTTT,TRBJ2-2,TRBV5-4,many,TRBD2
CAFSELAGSTGELFF,TGTGCCTTCAGTGAGCTAGCGGGTTCCACCGGGGAGCTGTTTTTT,TRBJ2-2,TRBV10-3,-,TRBD2
CASSKGGSTDTQYF,TGTGCCAGCAGCAAAGGGGGGAGCACAGATACGCAGTATTTT,TRBJ2-3,TRBV7-2,few,-
CAGSRTANIGELFF,TGTGCCGGTAGTAGGACGGCGAACATCGGGGAGCTGTTTTTT,TRBJ2-2,TRBV19,-,-
CASSLASGAGHNEQFF,TGCGCCAGCAGCTTGGCCTCAGGGGCGGGCCACAATGAGCAGTTCTTC,TRBJ2-1,TRBV5-1,many,-
CASSQGDQPQHF,TGTGCCAGCAGTCAGGGTGACCAGCCCCAGCATTTT,TRBJ1-5,TRBV2,-,-
CASSLEQPYQPQHF,TGTGCCAGCAGCTTGGAACAGCCTTATCAGCCCCAGCATTTT,TRBJ1-5,TRBV7-9,many,-
CASSLAGQSYGYTF,TGTGCCAGCAGCCTCGCGGGACAGTCCTATGGCTACACCTTC,TRBJ1-2,TRBV9,-,TRBD1
CASSRTGTVLGTIYF,TGTGCCAGCAGTCGAACCGGGACAGTCTTAGGCACCATATATTTT,TRBJ1-3,TRBV28,few,TRBD1
CASSQDRNLYGYTF,TGTGCCAGCAGCCAGGACAGGAACCTCTATGGCTACACCTTC,TRBJ1-2,TRBV11-1,many,TRBD1
CASSTGTGAPNTGELFF,TGTGCCAGCAGCACCGGGACAGGGGCCCCGAACACCGGGGAGCTGTTTTTT,TRBJ2-2,TRBV5-8,-,TRBD1
CASTGAGGVGYEQYF,TGTGCCAGCACAGGGGCGGGAGGAGTGGGCTACGAGCAGTACTTC,TRBJ2-7,TRBV11-3,many,TRBD2
CAISDLGGTEAFF,TGTGCCATCAGTGATCTAGGCGGGACTGAAGCTTTCTTT,TRBJ1-1,TRBV10-3,once,-
CAREPGLDPYEQYF,TGTGCTAGAGAACCGGGACTAGACCCCTACGAGCAGTACTTC,TRBJ2-7,TRBV2,once,TRBD2
CASSLGTAASYGYTF,TGCGCCAGCAGCTTAGGGACTGCGGCTAGCTATGGCTACACCTTC,TRBJ1-2,TRBV5-1,many,-
CAWSKKDNQPQHF,TGTGCCTGGAGTAAGAAGGACAATCAGCCCCAGCATTTT,TRBJ1-5,TRBV30,few,-
CAISGDQSREQYF,TGTGCCATCAGTGGGGATCAGTCCAGGGAGCAGTACTTC,TRBJ2-7,TRBV10-3,-,-
CASTPVQGRYEQYF,TGTGCCAGCACCCCTGTTCAGGGTCGGTACGAGCAGTACTTC,TRBJ2-7,TRBV6-1,many,-
CATSSRRAPRGNEQFF,TGTGCCACCAGCAGTCGTAGGGCCCCACGGGGCAATGAGCAGTTCTTC,TRBJ2-1,TRBV15,many,-
CASSLDRPPEAFF,TGTGCCAGCTCACTTGACAGGCCACCTGAAGCTTTCTTT,TRBJ1-1,TRBV25-1,-,-
CAINQDFTDTQYF,TGTGCCATCAACCAGGACTTCACAGATACGCAGTATTTT,TRBJ2-3,TRBV10-3,many,-
CSARSGTGETQYF,TGCAGTGCTAGGTCTGGGACAGGGGAGACCCAGTACTTC,TRBJ2-5,TRBV20-1,many,TRBD1
CSVAEGVGNQPQHF,TGCAGCGTTGCCGAGGGTGTGGGCAATCAGCCCCAGCATTTT,TRBJ1-5,TRBV29-1,-,-
CASSLTSGTDTQYF,TGTGCCAGCAGCTTAACCAGCGGCACAGATACGCAGTATTTT,TRBJ2-3,TRBV7-3,many,-
CASSSRGGSYNEQVF,TGTGCCAGCAGCTCCAGGGGAGGGTCCTACAATGAGCAGGTCTTC,TRBJ2-1,TRBV6-4,-,-
CASVWAGPISNEQFF,TGTGCCAGCGTGTGGGCAGGGCCGATAAGTAATGAGCAGTTCTTC,TRBJ2-1,TRBV7-9,once,-
CASSLSGRYEQYF,TGTGCCAGCAGCTTGTCGGGGAGATACGAGCAGTACTTC,TRBJ2-7,TRBV5-6,-,-